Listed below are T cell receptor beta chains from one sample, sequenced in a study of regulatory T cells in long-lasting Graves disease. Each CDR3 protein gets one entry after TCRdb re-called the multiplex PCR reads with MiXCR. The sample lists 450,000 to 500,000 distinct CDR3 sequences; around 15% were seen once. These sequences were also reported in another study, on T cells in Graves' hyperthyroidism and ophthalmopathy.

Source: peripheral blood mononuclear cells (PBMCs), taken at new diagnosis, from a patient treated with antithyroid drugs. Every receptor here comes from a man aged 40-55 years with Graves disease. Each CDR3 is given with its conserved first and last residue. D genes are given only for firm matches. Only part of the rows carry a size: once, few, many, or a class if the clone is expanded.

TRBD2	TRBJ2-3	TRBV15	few	TGTGCCACCAGCGGGGGTAGGACTAGCGGGGCTTCGGCGCAGTATTTT	CATSGGRTSGASAQYF
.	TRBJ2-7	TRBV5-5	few	TGCGCCAGCAGCCAAGACTGGGACTTATACGAGCAGTACTTC	CASSQDWDLYEQYF
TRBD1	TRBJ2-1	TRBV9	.	TGTGCCAGCAGCCGCCGGGACAGGCTCAATGAGCAGTTCTTC	CASSRRDRLNEQFF
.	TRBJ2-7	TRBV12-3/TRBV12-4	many	TGTGCCAGCAGTTTGCGGCCGTCTAACGAGCAGTACTTC	CASSLRPSNEQYF
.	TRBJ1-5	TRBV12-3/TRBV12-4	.	TGTGCCAGCAGTTTTGGCAGCTATCAGCCCCAGCATTTT	CASSFGSYQPQHF
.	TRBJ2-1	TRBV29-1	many	TGCAGCGTCCTGTTCGGAAACCGGCACTACAATGAGCAGTTCTTC	CSVLFGNRHYNEQFF
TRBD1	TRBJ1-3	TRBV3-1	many	TGTGCCAGCAGCCAAGAGGGACAGCGGCCTGGAAACACCATATATTTT	CASSQEGQRPGNTIYF
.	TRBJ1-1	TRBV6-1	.	TGTGCCAGCAGTGCCGGACGTAGCACTGAAGCTTTCTTT	CASSAGRSTEAFF
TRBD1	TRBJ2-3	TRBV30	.	TGTGCCTGGAGTGCCGGGACAGGGCCGACAGATACGCAGTATTTT	CAWSAGTGPTDTQYF
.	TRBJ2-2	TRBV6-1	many	TGTGCCACCCGAAAAGACACCGGGGAGCTGTTTTTT	CATRKDTGELFF